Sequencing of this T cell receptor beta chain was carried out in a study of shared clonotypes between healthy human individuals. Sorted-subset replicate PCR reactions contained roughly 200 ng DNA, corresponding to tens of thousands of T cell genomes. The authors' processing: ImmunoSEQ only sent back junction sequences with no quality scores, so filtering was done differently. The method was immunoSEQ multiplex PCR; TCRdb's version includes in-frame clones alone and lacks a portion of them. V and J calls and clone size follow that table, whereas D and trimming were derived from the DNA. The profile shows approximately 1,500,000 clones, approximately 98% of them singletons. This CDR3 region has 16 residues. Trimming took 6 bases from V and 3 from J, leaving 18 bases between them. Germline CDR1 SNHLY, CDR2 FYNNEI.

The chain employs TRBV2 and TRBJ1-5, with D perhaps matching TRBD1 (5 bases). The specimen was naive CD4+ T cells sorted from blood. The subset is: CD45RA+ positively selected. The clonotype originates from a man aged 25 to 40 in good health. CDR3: CASRARDGRFNQPQHF. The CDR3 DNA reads TGTGCCAGCAGGGCGAGGGACGGTCGCTTCAATCAGCCCCAGCATTTT.